A selection of T cell receptor beta chains follows, all from one sample in a study of shared clonotypes between healthy human individuals. This table comes from immunoSEQ multiplex PCR, and its TCRdb copy is limited to in-frame clones, with some not included. The data contain 2,100,000 or so clones, approximately 96% of them singletons. The sequenced sample consisted of naive CD4+ T cells sorted from blood. Receptors were obtained from a young man in good health. CDR3s include the opening cysteine and the closing phenylalanine or tryptophan. The D gene is left open where the match is weak.

NA	TRBV9	TRBJ2-3	TGTGCCAGCAGCCCCCAACCAGTTACAGATACGCAGTATTTT	CASSPQPVTDTQYF
TRBD1	TRBV19	TRBJ1-5	TGTGCCAGTAGTGGACAGGGGCTGGGCAATCAGCCCCAGCATTTT	CASSGQGLGNQPQHF
NA	TRBV7-2	TRBJ2-1	TGTGCCAGCAGCTTGGGGCCGGGACTTGGTAATAAGCAGTTCTTC	CASSLGPGLGNKQFF
TRBD1	TRBV4-1	TRBJ1-5	TGCGCCAGCAGCCCGACGGGTAGGGGGCTGATTCAGCCCCAGCATTTT	CASSPTGRGLIQPQHF
NA	TRBV19	TRBJ1-6	TGTGCCAGTACGCGTTCCGACTATAATTCACCCCTCCACTTT	CASTRSDYNSPLHF
NA	TRBV6-1	TRBJ2-5	TGTGCCAGCAGCCGGGAAGAGACCCAGTACTTC	CASSREETQYF
TRBD1	TRBV7-2	TRBJ1-2	TGTGCCAGCACCCTGTCCCGGGACAGACCCTTTTATGGCTACACCTTC	CASTLSRDRPFYGYTF
TRBD1	TRBV6-1	TRBJ1-5	TGTGCCAGCAACTCGGGGACAGGGATATTGCAGCCCCAGCATTTT	CASNSGTGILQPQHF
NA	TRBV27	TRBJ2-2	TGTGCCAGCAGTTTATTCAGGGTAGGGACCGGGGAGCTGTTTTTT	CASSLFRVGTGELFF
TRBD1	TRBV10-1	TRBJ1-4	TGCGCCAGCAGTAGCCGGGACAGGGAGGGGACAACTAATGAAAAACTGTTTTTT	CASSSRDREGTTNEKLFF
NA	TRBV6-4	TRBJ1-1	TGTGCCAGCAGCATCGACAGTAACACTGAAGCTTTCTTT	CASSIDSNTEAFF
TRBD1	TRBV30	TRBJ1-2	TGTGCCTGGAGTGGAGGACAGGGGGGTTTGAACTATGGCTACACCTTC	CAWSGGQGGLNYGYTF
NA	TRBV21-1	TRBJ2-7	TGTGCCAGCAGCAAATTAGGGCAGGGAAAGGTTGTTCTCGAGCAGTACTTC	CASSKLGQGKVVLEQYF
NA	TRBV5-4	TRBJ1-1	TGTGCCAGCAGCTTGGATATGGACAGAGAAGCTTTCTTT	CASSLDMDREAFF
TRBD2	TRBV5-6	TRBJ2-5	TGTGCCAGCAGCTTGGTATTAGCGGGGGCTCAAGAGACCCAGTACTTC	CASSLVLAGAQETQYF
NA	TRBV6-1	TRBJ1-1	TGTGCCAGTATCCTGGCTGAAGCTTTCTTT	CASILAEAFF
NA	TRBV2	TRBJ2-5	TGTGCCAGCAGTGAAGGCTTAGGGCTATTGAGGCAGACCCAGTACTTC	CASSEGLGLLRQTQYF
TRBD1	TRBV28	TRBJ1-2	TGTGCCAGCAGCCGACAGGGCGGCTATGGCTACACCTTC	CASSRQGGYGYTF
NA	TRBV19	TRBJ2-7	TGTGCCAGTAGTAAAGGACGGGCCTACGAGCAGTACTTC	CASSKGRAYEQYF
NA	TRBV18	TRBJ1-1	TGTGCCAGCTCACCGCTACAGGGCCGGGGGAACACTGAAGCTTTCTTT	CASSPLQGRGNTEAFF